There are many counts of the clone carrying this TCR beta chain. Its antigen is unidentified. Germline assignment: CDR1 DFQATT and CDR2 SNEGSKA (reference sequence). The junction had 13 bases not matched to a gene; V was cut back by 6 bases and J by 7 bases. The CDR3 runs 15 residues. This specimen comes from a study of T cells in Graves' hyperthyroidism and ophthalmopathy. Study outcomes and limitations: Among clonotypes expanded in thyroid above 0.001, most were also found in blood.

Regions amplified from RNA transcripts were the TCR beta CDR3 regions. Using the HTBI primer set, a first-round RT-PCR was run on the TCR CDR3. TCRdb processed the multiplex PCR reads anew with MiXCR; each CDR3 protein has one entry. The sample contains over 700,000 distinct CDR3 sequences, roughly 20% of which appear only once. J is TRBJ2-1 and V is TRBV20-1; 9 bases fit TRBD1. Sequencing was carried out using blood. The sequence was obtained from a woman aged 50 to 60 with Graves' hyperthyroidism that later progressed to Graves' ophthalmopathy. The CDR3 loop reads CSARNPDRGKNEQFF. The CDR3 DNA is TGCAGTGCGAGAAACCCGGACAGGGGTAAAAATGAGCAGTTCTTC.